The 8 T cell receptor beta chains below come from one sample, sequenced in a study of blood T cells in healthy people across ages. A second roughly 6 to 11 cycle PCR used barcoded and J-beta primers. TCRdb processed the 5' RACE reads anew with MiXCR; each CDR3 protein has one entry. The sample lists 1.5 million to 2 million distinct CDR3 sequences; roughly 28% were seen once. The specimen was blood. The origin of the receptors is a woman aged 25 to 39 in good health.

This clonotype was seen more than once but under ten times. The chain employs TRBV5-1 and TRBJ1-6, with no clear D. Germline lookup yields CDR1 SGHRS and CDR2 YFSETQ. Trimming stripped 0 bases from V and 7 bases from J, with 14 bases between. The CDR3 is made up of 16 amino acids. The CDR3 DNA reads TGCGCCAGCAGCTTGGGACTGCGAGGTAAAAATTCACCCCTCCACTTT. Translated, it gives CASSLGLRGKNSPLHF.

The V gene is TRBV29-1, the J gene TRBJ1-2, with D unresolved. This CDR3 is 12 amino acids long. With 4 bases removed from V and 2 bases from J, the gap between germline ends came to 8 bases. The germline CDR1 and CDR2 sequences are SQVTM and ANQGSEA. The CDR3 nucleotides read TGCAGCGTTGCGGAGGTCAACTATGGCTACACCTTC. Its protein is CSVAEVNYGYTF.

This clonotype was seen only a few times. The chain joins TRBV6-6 to TRBJ1-6, with unresolved D. Trimming took off 0 bases at V and 10 bases at J, with 10 bases between the two ends. Germline CDR1 MNHNY, CDR2 SVGAGI (reference sequence). The CDR3 spans 14 residues. The CDR3 region is CASSYSPPGSPLHF. The CDR3 region has the DNA TGTGCCAGCAGTTACTCGCCCCCAGGCTCACCCCTCCACTTT.

The chain has TRBV2 and TRBJ2-7, with 15 nucleotides matching TRBD2. The CDR3 runs to 13 residues. Trimming took 7 bases from V and 6 from J; bases not matched to a gene: 1. The germline CDR1 and CDR2 sequences are SNHLY and FYNNEI. The CDR3 nucleotides read TGTGCCAGCACGGGACTAGCGGGAGGCGAGCAGTACTTC. It codes for CASTGLAGGEQYF.

The V and J genes are TRBV25-1 and TRBJ1-2, with 10 bases fitting TRBD1. This CDR3 spans 15 amino acids. Germline lookup yields CDR1 MGHDK and CDR2 SYGVNS. Unmatched junction bases numbered 10, after V lost 4 bases and J lost 8 bases. Here the CDR3 reads CASSGPSDRGQGYTF. CDR3 sequence (DNA): TGTGCCAGCAGTGGGCCCAGCGACAGGGGGCAGGGCTACACCTTC.

J is TRBJ2-7 and V is TRBV29-1, with TRBD1 matching 8 bases. Germline CDR1 SQVTM, CDR2 ANQGSEA. The CDR3 runs to 16 residues. V lost 4 bases, J lost 0 bases, and 11 bases stayed unmatched. The DNA for the CDR3 is TGCAGCGTTGCTCCTGTGACAGGGGACAGCTCCTACGAGCAGTACTTC. Translating gives CSVAPVTGDSSYEQYF.

The chain couples TRBV25-1 to TRBJ1-6; no reliable D call. Looked up from germline, CDR1 is MGHDK and CDR2 is SYGVNS. This CDR3 spans 14 amino acids. Trimming pared 6 bases from V and 3 bases from J, leaving 9 bases between. CDR3 residues: CASRMEVYNSPLHF. In nucleotides, the CDR3 is TGTGCCAGCAGGATGGAGGTCTATAATTCACCCCTCCACTTT.

This clonotype was detected a few times. The chain combines TRBV4-1 with TRBJ2-3; D uncertain. Germline CDR1 and CDR2: MGHRA and YSYEKL. Trimming took 4 bases from V and 6 from J, leaving 14 bases between them. There are 14 residues in the CDR3. As DNA, the CDR3 is TGCGCCAGCAGCCGTTGGGTCGGATCGGATACGCAGTATTTT. This translates into CASSRWVGSDTQYF.